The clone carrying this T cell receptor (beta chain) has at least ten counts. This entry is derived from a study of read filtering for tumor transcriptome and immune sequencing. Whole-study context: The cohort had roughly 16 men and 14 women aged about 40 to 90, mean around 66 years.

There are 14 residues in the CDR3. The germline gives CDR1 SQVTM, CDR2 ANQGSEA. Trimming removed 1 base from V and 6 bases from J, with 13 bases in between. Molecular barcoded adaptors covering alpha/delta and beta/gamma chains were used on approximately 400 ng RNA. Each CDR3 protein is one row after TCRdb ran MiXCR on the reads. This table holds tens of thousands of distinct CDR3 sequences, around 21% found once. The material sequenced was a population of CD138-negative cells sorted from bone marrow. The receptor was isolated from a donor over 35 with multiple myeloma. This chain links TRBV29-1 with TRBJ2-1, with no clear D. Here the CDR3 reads CSVEGRVQVNEQFF. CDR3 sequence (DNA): TGCAGCGTTGAAGGAAGGGTGCAGGTCAATGAGCAGTTCTTC.